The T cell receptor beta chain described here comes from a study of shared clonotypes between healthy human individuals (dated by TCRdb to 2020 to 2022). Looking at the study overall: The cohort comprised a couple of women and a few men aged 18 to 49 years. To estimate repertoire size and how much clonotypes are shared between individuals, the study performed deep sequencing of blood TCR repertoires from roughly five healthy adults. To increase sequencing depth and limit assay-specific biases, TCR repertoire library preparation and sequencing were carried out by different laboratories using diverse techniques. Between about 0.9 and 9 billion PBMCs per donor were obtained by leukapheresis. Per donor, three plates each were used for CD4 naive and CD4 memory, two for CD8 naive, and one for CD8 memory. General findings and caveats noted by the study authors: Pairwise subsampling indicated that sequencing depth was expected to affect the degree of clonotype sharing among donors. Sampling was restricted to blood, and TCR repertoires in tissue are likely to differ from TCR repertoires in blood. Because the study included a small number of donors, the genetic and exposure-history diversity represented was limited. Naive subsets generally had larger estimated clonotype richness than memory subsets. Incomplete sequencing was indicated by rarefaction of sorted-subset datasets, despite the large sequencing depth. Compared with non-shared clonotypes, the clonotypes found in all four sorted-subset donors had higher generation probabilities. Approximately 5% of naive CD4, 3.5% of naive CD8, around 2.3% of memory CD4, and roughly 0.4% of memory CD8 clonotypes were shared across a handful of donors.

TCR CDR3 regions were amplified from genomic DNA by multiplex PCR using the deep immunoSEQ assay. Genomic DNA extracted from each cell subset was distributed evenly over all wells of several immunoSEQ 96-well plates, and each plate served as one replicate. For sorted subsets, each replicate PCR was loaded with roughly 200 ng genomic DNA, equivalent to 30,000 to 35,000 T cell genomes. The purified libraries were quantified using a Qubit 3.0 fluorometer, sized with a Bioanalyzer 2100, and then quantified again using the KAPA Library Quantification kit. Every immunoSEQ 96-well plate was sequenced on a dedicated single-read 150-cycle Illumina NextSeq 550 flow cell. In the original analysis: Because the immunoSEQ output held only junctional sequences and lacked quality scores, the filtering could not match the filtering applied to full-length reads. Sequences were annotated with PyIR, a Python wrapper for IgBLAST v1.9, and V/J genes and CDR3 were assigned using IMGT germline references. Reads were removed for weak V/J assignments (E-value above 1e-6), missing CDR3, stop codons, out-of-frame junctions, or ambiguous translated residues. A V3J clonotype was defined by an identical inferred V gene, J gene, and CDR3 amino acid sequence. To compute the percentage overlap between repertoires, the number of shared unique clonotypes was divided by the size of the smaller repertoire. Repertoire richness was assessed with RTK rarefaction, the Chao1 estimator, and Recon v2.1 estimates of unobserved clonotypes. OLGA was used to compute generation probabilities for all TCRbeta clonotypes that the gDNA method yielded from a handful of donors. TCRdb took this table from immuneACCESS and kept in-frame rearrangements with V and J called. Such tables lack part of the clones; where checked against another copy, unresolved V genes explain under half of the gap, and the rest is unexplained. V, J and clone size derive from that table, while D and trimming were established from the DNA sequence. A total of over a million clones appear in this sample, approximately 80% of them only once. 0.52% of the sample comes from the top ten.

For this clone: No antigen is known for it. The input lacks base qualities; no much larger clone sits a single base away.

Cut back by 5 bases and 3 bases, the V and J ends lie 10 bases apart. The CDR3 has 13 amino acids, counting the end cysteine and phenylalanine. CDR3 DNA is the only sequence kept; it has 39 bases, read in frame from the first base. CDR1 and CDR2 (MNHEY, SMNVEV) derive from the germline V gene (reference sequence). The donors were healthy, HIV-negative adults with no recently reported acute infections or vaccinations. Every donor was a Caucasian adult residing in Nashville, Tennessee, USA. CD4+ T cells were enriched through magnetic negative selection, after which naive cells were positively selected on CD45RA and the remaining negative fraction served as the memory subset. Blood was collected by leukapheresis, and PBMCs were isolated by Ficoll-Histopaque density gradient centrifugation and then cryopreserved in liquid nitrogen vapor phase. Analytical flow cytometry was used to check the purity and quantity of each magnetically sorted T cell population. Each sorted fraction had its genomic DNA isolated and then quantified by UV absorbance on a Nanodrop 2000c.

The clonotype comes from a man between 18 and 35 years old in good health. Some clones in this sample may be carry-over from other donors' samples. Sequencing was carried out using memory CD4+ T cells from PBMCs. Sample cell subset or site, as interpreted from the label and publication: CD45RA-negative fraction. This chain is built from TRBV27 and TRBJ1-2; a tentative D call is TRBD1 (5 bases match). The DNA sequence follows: TGTGCCAGCAGTCCTAGACAGTACTATGGCTACACCTTC. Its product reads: CASSPRQYYGYTF.